A selection of T cell receptor beta chains follows, all from one sample in a study of blood T cells in healthy people across ages. TCRdb processed the 5' RACE reads anew with MiXCR; each CDR3 protein has one entry. The sample consists of about 670,000 distinct CDR3 sequences, about 51% of them appearing once. The sequenced material came from blood. These TCRs come from a woman aged 80 or older in good health. Both conserved end residues are part of each CDR3. D genes are given only for firm matches. Expanded clones are given a class, and other clones once, few, many or no size at all.

CDR3aa	CDR3nt	v_gene	d_gene	abundance	j_gene
CASSQRPQGRGYTF	TGCGCCAGCAGCCAACGGCCACAAGGACGGGGCTACACCTTC	TRBV4-1	.	.	TRBJ1-2
CASTRGGGGSDTQYF	TGTGCCAGCACCCGGGGAGGGGGGGGATCAGATACGCAGTATTTT	TRBV7-2	.	few	TRBJ2-3
CSVLGVREQYF	TGCAGCGTTTTGGGGGTTCGCGAGCAGTACTTC	TRBV29-1	.	.	TRBJ2-7
CASGGQGAQYF	TGTGCCAGCGGGGGACAGGGAGCGCAGTATTTT	TRBV6-5	TRBD1	once	TRBJ2-3
CASSVGSQGDTGELFF	TGTGCCAGCAGTGTGGGGAGCCAGGGTGACACCGGGGAGCTGTTTTTT	TRBV12-3/TRBV12-4	.	.	TRBJ2-2
CVSSLAATTTEAFF	TGTGTCAGCAGCTTAGCGGCCACGACCACTGAAGCTTTCTTT	TRBV11-1	.	.	TRBJ1-1
CASGPTGLAFTGELFF	TGTGCCAGCGGACCTACGGGACTAGCCTTCACCGGGGAGCTGTTTTTT	TRBV3-1	TRBD2	.	TRBJ2-2
CSAAAPTEGVQYF	TGCAGTGCCGCGGCTCCAACAGAGGGTGTTCAGTACTTC	TRBV20-1	.	once	TRBJ2-4
CASSQGHRGSGYTF	TGTGCCAGCAGCCAAGGCCATCGGGGGTCCGGCTACACCTTC	TRBV3-1	.	.	TRBJ1-2
CASSLRGASGTLVDSGANVLTF	TGCGCCAGCAGCCTTAGGGGGGCTAGCGGGACCCTCGTCGACTCTGGGGCCAACGTCCTGACTTTC	TRBV4-3	TRBD2	.	TRBJ2-6
CASSAGRIGYTF	TGTGCCAGCAGCGCCGGCCGGATCGGCTACACCTTC	TRBV7-9	.	many	TRBJ1-2
CASTDSSETQYF	TGTGCCAGCACTGACAGCTCGGAGACCCAGTACTTC	TRBV3-1	.	once	TRBJ2-5
CASRATEGARETQYF	TGTGCCAGTAGAGCGACCGAGGGGGCGCGGGAGACCCAGTACTTC	TRBV2	TRBD1	.	TRBJ2-5
CASSYWRRETQYF	TGTGCCAGCAGTTACTGGAGGCGCGAGACCCAGTACTTC	TRBV6-2/TRBV6-3	.	.	TRBJ2-5
CASRAGTEQFF	TGTGCCAGCAGAGCTGGCACTGAGCAGTTCTTC	TRBV12-3/TRBV12-4	.	.	TRBJ2-1
CASSLAGRSEKLFF	TGCGCCAGCAGCTTAGCAGGGCGAAGTGAAAAACTGTTTTTT	TRBV5-1	.	.	TRBJ1-4
CASSDEGGVTDTQYF	TGTGCCAGCAGTGACGAGGGCGGAGTCACAGATACGCAGTATTTT	TRBV6-2/TRBV6-3	.	once	TRBJ2-3
CAIRKSGGDDTQYF	TGTGCCATACGTAAAAGCGGGGGAGATGATACGCAGTATTTT	TRBV10-3	TRBD2	.	TRBJ2-3
CAISEAGLANTGEMFF	TGTGCCATCAGTGAAGCGGGACTAGCGAACACCGGGGAGATGTTTTTT	TRBV10-3	TRBD2	.	TRBJ2-2
CASSRVRNTQYF	TGTGCCAGCAGTAGAGTGAGAAATACGCAGTATTTT	TRBV27	.	.	TRBJ2-3
CAISEPGTGYF	TGTGCCATCAGTGAGCCTGGGACAGGGTACTTC	TRBV10-3	TRBD1	.	TRBJ2-7
CASSFSASGSVWFF	TGTGCCAGCAGCTTTTCGGCTAGCGGGAGTGTTTGGTTCTTC	TRBV7-2	TRBD2	many	TRBJ2-1
CASSYLGRTNEKLFF	TGCGCCAGCAGCTACCTCGGGAGAACTAATGAAAAACTGTTTTTT	TRBV5-1	.	.	TRBJ1-4
CASSYPRLAGETGELFF	TGTGCCAGCAGTTACCCGAGACTAGCGGGCGAGACCGGGGAGCTGTTTTTT	TRBV6-2/TRBV6-3	TRBD2	.	TRBJ2-2
CASSPAGDQPQHF	TGTGCCAGCAGTCCCGCAGGGGACCAGCCCCAGCATTTT	TRBV25-1	.	.	TRBJ1-5
CASSPRGGGSSYEQYF	TGTGCCAGCAGCCCACGCGGTGGGGGAAGCTCCTACGAGCAGTACTTC	TRBV7-2	.	once	TRBJ2-7
CASSLLGVKDTQYF	TGTGCCAGCAGCTTACTCGGGGTAAAAGATACGCAGTATTTT	TRBV7-2	.	.	TRBJ2-3
CASSSSLAQETQYF	TGTGCCAGCAGCTCTTCCCTAGCGCAGGAGACCCAGTACTTC	TRBV7-3	.	many	TRBJ2-5
CASSEEFRGNQPQHF	TGTGCCAGCAGTGAAGAATTCAGGGGGAATCAGCCCCAGCATTTT	TRBV2	TRBD1	.	TRBJ1-5
CASSVETGSGYTF	TGTGCCAGCAGCGTTGAGACAGGGTCGGGCTACACCTTC	TRBV9	TRBD1	.	TRBJ1-2
CAGSPYPELTGWETQYF	TGTGCCGGCAGTCCATACCCCGAACTAACAGGTTGGGAGACCCAGTACTTC	TRBV28	.	.	TRBJ2-5
CASSHPVGVTHQETQYF	TGCGCCAGCAGCCACCCGGTCGGCGTAACGCACCAAGAGACCCAGTACTTC	TRBV5-1	.	many	TRBJ2-5